Given below is one TCR beta chain in context. Its specificity is unknown. V was cut by 7 bases and J by 1 base, with 17 bases left in between. This CDR3 region has 16 residues. From germline, CDR1 is MDHEN and CDR2 SYDVKM. This specimen belongs to a study of human T cells and chemical hapten exposure. Study in general: Donors were sensitized with 2% DPC on the upper inner arm. Findings and limits, study-wide: Compared with pre-sensitization or healthy control sets, expanded TCRs clustered more.

Separate cDNA molecules received unique molecular identifiers, which the library attached to them. TCRdb itself ran the RACE reads through MiXCR, one entry per CDR3 protein. The sample contains around 260,000 distinct CDR3 sequences, more than 6.5% of which appear only once. Time point indicated: pre-sensitization, week 0. Treatment indicated: therapeutic diphenylcyclopropenone sensitization with weekly scalp DPC. The sequence derives from a woman in her forties with alopecia areata. Some clones in this sample may be carry-over from other donors' samples. The gene calls are TRBV28 and TRBJ1-5, with D tentatively TRBD1 (5 bases). The source material was whole blood, sampled in connection with sensitization to the hapten diphenylcyclopropenone (DPC). This chain's CDR3 is CASTLTRGPSNQPQHF. The CDR3 DNA reads as TGTGCCAGCACCCTAACCCGGGGACCAAGCAATCAGCCCCAGCATTTT. Complete variable domain (other parts from reference TRBV28 and TRBJ1-5): DVKVTQSSRYLVKRTGEKVFLECVQDMDHENMFWYRQDPGLGLRLIYFSYDVKMKEKGDIPEGYSVSREKKERFSLILESASTNQTSMYLCASTLTRGPSNQPQHFGDGTRLSIL.